This is a list of T cell receptor beta chains from one sample in a study of T cell responses to AZD1222 COVID-19 vaccine. Here immunoSEQ multiplex PCR was the method, and the copy in TCRdb shows in-frame clones only, minus some. This sample yields roughly 130,000 clones, of which over 75% are seen a single time; around a sixth belongs to the top ten. The sample was peripheral blood, taken on day 0 of MenACWY control vaccination. These receptors were collected from an adult in good health. Each CDR3 is given with its conserved first and last residue. The D gene is left open where the match is weak. Rows give clone size only sometimes, using once, few, many, or a class for an expanded clone.

size	V	D	J	CDR3	DNA
once	TRBV14	-	TRBJ2-3	CASSNQEYSGDTQYF	TGTGCCAGCAGCAACCAAGAATATTCGGGGGATACGCAGTATTTT
-	TRBV10-3	TRBD2	TRBJ2-7	CAIKTSGPYEQYF	TGTGCCATCAAAACTAGCGGTCCCTACGAGCAGTACTTC
-	TRBV28	-	TRBJ2-5	CASTGLRGTQYF	TGTGCCAGCACCGGGCTAAGGGGGACCCAGTACTTC
once	TRBV19	-	TRBJ1-1	CASSRSFGVNTEAFF	TGTGCCAGTAGTAGGTCCTTTGGGGTGAACACTGAAGCTTTCTTT
-	TRBV28	-	TRBJ1-5	CAIRIGVEQPQHF	TGTGCTATACGAATAGGGGTAGAGCAGCCCCAGCATTTT
few	TRBV20-1	-	TRBJ1-5	CSASSQVGPYSNQPQHF	TGCAGTGCTAGTAGCCAGGTAGGGCCCTATAGCAATCAGCCCCAGCATTTT
-	TRBV28	-	TRBJ1-3	CASSLSTVTGNTIYF	TGTGCCAGCAGTTTATCGACAGTTACTGGAAACACCATATATTTT
-	TRBV6-5	-	TRBJ1-5	CASSLTGTDSNQPQHF	TGTGCCAGCAGTTTAACCGGGACGGATAGCAATCAGCCCCAGCATTTT
-	TRBV10-3	TRBD1	TRBJ1-6	CAISESNPGGAYIPPLHF	TGTGCCATCAGTGAGTCGAACCCAGGGGGCGCATATATTCCACCCCTCCACTTT
few	TRBV28	-	TRBJ1-1	CASSSLFLGEAFF	TGTGCCAGCAGTTCCCTATTTCTCGGTGAAGCTTTCTTT
-	TRBV9	-	TRBJ1-1	CASSLKTGNTEAFF	TGTGCCAGCAGCCTGAAGACTGGCAACACTGAAGCTTTCTTT
-	TRBV27	-	TRBJ2-3	CASSHLPGQAPRGTDTQYF	TGTGCCAGCAGTCACCTCCCCGGCCAGGCCCCCCGGGGGACAGATACGCAGTATTTT
-	TRBV19	TRBD2	TRBJ2-1	CASSIVGLAGTEQFF	TGTGCCAGTAGTATAGTGGGACTAGCGGGAACTGAGCAGTTCTTC
-	TRBV9	TRBD2	TRBJ2-5	CASSVEAGPQETQYF	TGTGCCAGCAGCGTAGAAGCGGGACCCCAAGAGACCCAGTACTTC
-	TRBV2	-	TRBJ1-1	CASSLISTEAFF	TGTGCCAGCAGTTTGATCTCGACTGAAGCTTTCTTT
-	TRBV27	-	TRBJ1-5	CASSPEGYSNQPQHF	TGTGCCAGCAGTCCGGAAGGATATAGCAATCAGCCCCAGCATTTT
-	TRBV20-1	TRBD2	TRBJ2-7	CSASHGLADYEQYF	TGCAGTGCTAGTCATGGACTAGCGGACTACGAGCAGTACTTC
-	TRBV27	-	TRBJ1-5	CASGRQRGQPQHF	TGTGCCAGCGGGAGACAGCGGGGGCAGCCCCAGCATTTT
-	TRBV10-3	TRBD2	TRBJ2-7	CAISGTSFDYEQYF	TGTGCCATCAGTGGGACTAGCTTCGACTACGAGCAGTACTTC
-	TRBV2	-	TRBJ2-7	CASRQTVTPYEQYF	TGTGCCAGCAGACAGACTGTGACCCCCTACGAGCAGTACTTC
-	TRBV4-1	-	TRBJ2-4	CASSQRSAKNIQYF	TGCGCCAGCAGCCAGAGAAGCGCCAAAAACATTCAGTACTTC
-	TRBV7-3	-	TRBJ1-6	CASSLTGTGNSPLHF	TGTGCCAGCAGCTTAACGGGTACAGGCAATTCACCCCTCCACTTT
-	TRBV5-1	TRBD1	TRBJ1-1	CASSPPPGTGAEAFF	TGCGCCAGCAGCCCCCCGCCCGGGACAGGGGCTGAAGCTTTCTTT
-	TRBV5-4	-	TRBJ2-7	CASSLEGPSSYEQYF	TGTGCCAGCAGCTTGGAGGGGCCTAGCTCCTACGAGCAGTACTTC
-	TRBV4-2	-	TRBJ1-6	CASSQDEGGHSPLHF	TGTGCCAGCAGCCAAGATGAGGGGGGACATTCACCCCTCCACTTT
-	TRBV11-1	-	TRBJ2-6	CASSHPLANVLTF	TGTGCCAGCAGCCACCCTTTGGCCAACGTCCTGACTTTC
-	TRBV5-1	TRBD1	TRBJ1-3	CASSLGDRYSGNTIYF	TGCGCCAGCAGCTTGGGGGACAGGTACTCTGGAAACACCATATATTTT
-	TRBV28	-	TRBJ2-5	CASSLSSSGEGPQETQYF	TGTGCCAGCAGTTTATCATCCAGCGGAGAGGGGCCGCAAGAGACCCAGTACTTC
-	TRBV6-4	-	TRBJ1-5	CASSESGGNQPQHF	TGTGCCAGCAGTGAATCAGGGGGCAATCAGCCCCAGCATTTT